Below are 2 T cell receptor beta chains sequenced from a single sample in a study of blood T cell repertoires in COVID-19. Profiling relied on immunoSEQ multiplex PCR, and the TCRdb table lists in-frame clones only, not all of them. This sample has 170,000 or so clones, with roughly 84% found just once. What was sequenced was peripheral blood. The receptors come from a young man with active or convalescent COVID-19.

V and J are TRBV10-3 and TRBJ2-7, with D maybe TRBD1 (6 bases). CDR3 length: 15 residues. The germline V gene has CDR1 ENHRY and CDR2 SYGVKD. Deletions cut 6 bases from V and 5 bases from J, with 20 bases between. CDR3 region: CAIREPQTGFNEQYF. CDR3 DNA: TGTGCCATCAGGGAACCCCAGACAGGTTTTAACGAGCAGTACTTC.

This chain links TRBV5-6 with TRBJ1-2; tentatively, D is TRBD1 (6 bases). Germline assignment: CDR1 SGHDT and CDR2 YYEEEE. This CDR3 has 13 residues. Between the trimmed V and J ends, which lost 2 bases and 7 bases, there was a span of 12 bases. The CDR3 loop reads CASSLLQGFGYTF. DNA of the CDR3: TGTGCCAGCAGCTTATTACAGGGCTTTGGCTACACCTTC.